This T cell receptor (beta chain) was recovered during a study of blood T cells in healthy people across ages. With a J-beta primer mix and a sample-barcoded 5' primer, a second PCR ran about 7 to 12 cycles. TCRdb used MiXCR to reprocess the 5' RACE reads, holding one entry per CDR3 protein. The sample has 1,800,000 or so distinct CDR3 sequences, about two fifths seen once. The germline V gene has CDR1 SGHDT and CDR2 YYEEEE. CDR3 length equals 16 residues. The material sequenced was blood. V usage is TRBV5-6 and J usage is TRBJ2-7, with a possible D match to TRBD2 (5 bases). Judging by the DNA end, TRBJ2-5 fits better; the J call may be wrong. This receptor was taken from a human donor in good health. The CDR3: CASRPPGSRTPETQYF. The CDR3 DNA sequence: TGTGCCAGCAGACCACCGGGATCAAGAACCCCAGAGACCCAGTACTTC.